This entry lists 28 T cell receptor beta chains sequenced from one sample in a study of blood T cell repertoires in COVID-19. This table comes from immunoSEQ multiplex PCR, and its TCRdb copy is limited to in-frame clones, with some not included. The sample shows 150,000 to 200,000 clones, approximately 88% of them seen only once. Sequenced material: peripheral blood. The source of these receptors is a woman younger than 45 with acute or convalescent COVID-19.

The CDR3 region has the DNA TGTGCCAGCAGTCCGAACAGGCAACAGAACACTGAAGCTTTCTTT. This codes for CASSPNRQQNTEAFF. J is TRBJ1-1 and V is TRBV5-4; a possible D gene is TRBD1 (5 bases). V was cut by 5 bases and J by 1 base, with 15 bases left in between. The CDR3 runs to 15 residues. Germline values: CDR1 SGHNT, CDR2 YYREEE (reference sequence).

The chain carries TRBV28 and TRBJ1-4, with D possibly being TRBD1 (6 bases). Germline V gives CDR1 MDHEN, CDR2 SYDVKM. V was clipped by 4 bases and J by 0 bases, with 18 bases between them. The CDR3 totals 18 residues. CDR3 sequence (DNA): TGTGCCAGCAGTTACATTAACGGAAAGGGGGCAACTAATGAAAAACTGTTTTTT. It translates to CASSYINGKGATNEKLFF.

The rearrangement joins TRBV10-3 to TRBJ2-7; D not certain. There are 11 residues in the CDR3. Germline CDR1 is ENHRY and CDR2 is SYGVKD. The ends were cut back, 4 bases at V and 4 bases at J, with 5 bases in the middle. The CDR3 protein is CAISGGYEQYF. In DNA, the CDR3 is TGTGCCATCAGTGGAGGTTACGAGCAGTACTTC.

The rearrangement joins TRBV12-3 or TRBV12-4 to TRBJ2-1; possible D gene TRBD1, 5 bases. The CDR3 consists of 13 residues. Between the trimmed V and J ends, which lost 6 bases and 6 bases, there was a span of 12 bases. The CDR3 loop reads CASSLGQTNEQFF. The CDR3 DNA sequence: TGTGCCAGCAGCTTGGGGCAGACCAATGAGCAGTTCTTC.

V usage is TRBV4-2 and J usage is TRBJ1-5; D gene unclear. The germline V and J ends were trimmed by 0 bases and 5 bases, with 11 bases remaining between them. This CDR3 is built from 15 residues. Germline-derived CDR1 and CDR2 are LGHNA and YNFKEQ. The CDR3 sequence is CASSQEPHGDQPQHF. The CDR3 coding sequence is TGTGCCAGCAGCCAAGAGCCCCACGGGGATCAGCCCCAGCATTTT.

V is TRBV6-5 and J is TRBJ2-1, with D possibly TRBD1 on 5 matching bases. Germline V CDR1 and CDR2: MNHEY, SVGAGI. The CDR3 has 11 residues. V was pared by 6 bases and J by 7 bases, with 7 bases between. CDR3 coding DNA: TGTGCCAGCAGCCAGGGTAATGAGCAGTTCTTC. The encoded protein is CASSQGNEQFF.

Points on this clone: Relative to the germline gene, one junction end is altered; a read error may explain this. The V gene is TRBV2, the J gene TRBJ1-2; 9 positions match TRBD1. Germline V CDR1 and CDR2: SNHLY, FYNNEI. This CDR3 contains 12 residues. CDR3 region: CASRGEGQGGSF. CDR3 in DNA: TGTGCCAGCAGGGGGGAGGGACAGGGCGGGTCCTTC.

CDR3 DNA sequence: TGCGCCAGCAGCTTGGCTGGGCGGGATCGAACCGGGGAGCTGTTTTTT. This gives the protein CASSLAGRDRTGELFF. V gene TRBV5-1 combines with J gene TRBJ2-2, with D possibly matching TRBD2 (6 bases). Trimming removed 0 bases at V and 5 bases at J, with 14 bases between. Germline V gene lookup returns CDR1 SGHRS and CDR2 YFSETQ. CDR3 length: 16 residues.

The chain links TRBV28 to TRBJ1-3, with D tentatively TRBD1 (6 bases). Per the germline V gene, CDR1 is MDHEN and CDR2 is SYDVKM. V lost 9 bases and J 12 bases, leaving 24 bases between the germline ends. The length of the CDR3 is 14 residues. DNA of the CDR3: TGTGCCAGTGAAAACCCGGCCACCCGGACAGACATATATTTT. Encoded protein: CASENPATRTDIYF. Complete variable domain (other parts from reference TRBV28 and TRBJ1-3): DVKVTQSSRYLVKRTGEKVFLECVQDMDHENMFWYRQDPGLGLRLIYFSYDVKMKEKGDIPEGYSVSREKKERFSLILESASTNQTSMYLCASENPATRTDIYFGEGSWLTVV.

V and J are TRBV6-5 and TRBJ2-5; TRBD1 aligns across 7 bases. Germline CDR1 is MNHEY and CDR2 is SVGAGI. V lost 8 bases to trimming and J lost 3 bases; unmatched junction nucleotides: 6. CDR3 length: 13 amino acids. The CDR3 nucleotides are TGTGCCAGCGCCAGGACAGGAAAAGAGACCCAGTACTTC. Translated, it gives CASARTGKETQYF.

This clone has a single count. CDR3 amino acids: CASSYRGRLYEQYF. The CDR3 bases are TGTGCCAGCAGTTACCGCGGAAGACTCTACGAGCAGTACTTC. The J gene is TRBJ2-7, the V gene TRBV6-5; D gene uncertain. The length of the CDR3 is 14 residues. Germline V gene lookup returns CDR1 MNHEY and CDR2 SVGAGI. The V end was cut by 2 bases, the J end by 3 bases, with 11 bases between.

The chain uses TRBV6-5 and TRBJ2-3; D may be TRBD2 (6 bases). Germline CDR1 is MNHEY and CDR2 is SVGAGI. The CDR3 consists of 15 residues. Trimming left V 5 bases short and J 5 bases short, with 17 bases between. Here the CDR3 DNA reads TGTGCCAGCAGTACGACGGGCGGGAAGGTAGATACGCAGTATTTT. Its protein is CASSTTGGKVDTQYF.

The chain links TRBV29-1 to TRBJ2-5; D is ambiguous. V was shortened by 4 bases and J by 3 bases, with 9 bases between the two germline ends. In germline, CDR1 is SQVTM, CDR2 ANQGSEA. The CDR3 totals 12 residues. This CDR3 reads CSVAYLKETQYF. The CDR3 DNA reads as TGCAGCGTTGCCTACCTGAAAGAGACCCAGTACTTC.

V gene TRBV28 combines with J gene TRBJ1-5, with D possibly matching TRBD1 (6 bases). Germline CDR1 reads MDHEN; CDR2 reads SYDVKM. The CDR3 has 15 residues. V dropped 4 bases and J dropped 5 bases, with 15 bases sitting between them. The CDR3 spells CASSSPLRGDQPQHF. DNA for the CDR3: TGTGCCAGCAGTTCCCCCCTCAGGGGTGATCAGCCCCAGCATTTT. The full variable domain, with the rest looked up from reference TRBV28 and TRBJ1-5, is DVKVTQSSRYLVKRTGEKVFLECVQDMDHENMFWYRQDPGLGLRLIYFSYDVKMKEKGDIPEGYSVSREKKERFSLILESASTNQTSMYLCASSSPLRGDQPQHFGDGTRLSIL.

This clone has just a few counts. This sequence joins TRBV15 and TRBJ1-6, with no clear D. Trimming took off 2 bases at V and 14 bases at J, with 13 bases between the two ends. The germline V gene encodes CDR1 LNHNV and CDR2 YYDKDF (reference sequence). CDR3 length: 13 amino acids. The CDR3 spells CATSRPRVSTLHF. CDR3 sequence (DNA): TGTGCCACCAGCAGACCGCGGGTATCAACCCTCCACTTT. The whole variable domain, remainder taken from reference TRBV15 and TRBJ1-6, is DAMVIQNPRYQVTQFGKPVTLSCSQTLNHNVMYWYQQKSSQAPKLLFHYYDKDFNNEADTPDNFQSRRPNTSFCFLDIRSPGLGDTAMYLCATSRPRVSTLHFGNGTRLTVT.

The J gene is TRBJ2-3, the V gene TRBV7-9; weak D call: TRBD1 (6 bases). From germline, CDR1 is SEHNR and CDR2 FQNEAQ (reference sequence). The length of the CDR3 is 15 residues. The V end lost 5 bases, the J end lost 2 bases, and 14 bases lay between the germline ends. The CDR3 DNA is TGTGCCAGCAGCACCGCCCAGGGGTACACAGATACGCAGTATTTT. It codes for CASSTAQGYTDTQYF.

V and J are TRBV7-2 and TRBJ2-7; 8 nucleotides line up with TRBD2. From germline, CDR1 is SGHTA and CDR2 FQGNSA. V was clipped by 1 base and J by 4 bases; unmatched bases: 9. This CDR3 region has 16 residues. Written as DNA, the CDR3 is TGTGCCAGCAGCTTAGACTCGGCGGGACTAGTTTACGAGCAGTACTTC. Translation gives CASSLDSAGLVYEQYF.

The V call is TRBV7-9, the J call TRBJ2-7; D might be TRBD1 (6 bases). CDR3 size: 13 residues. Trimming cost V 5 bases and J 0 bases, with 8 bases left between them. From germline, CDR1 is SEHNR and CDR2 FQNEAQ (reference sequence). The CDR3 coding sequence is TGTGCCAGCAGCCGGGACAACTCCTACGAGCAGTACTTC. Its translation is CASSRDNSYEQYF. Full variable domain (outside the CDR3, taken from reference TRBV7-9 and TRBJ2-7): DTGVSQNPRHKITKRGQNVTFRCDPISEHNRLYWYRQTLGQGPEFLTYFQNEAQLEKSRLLSDRFSAERPKGSFSTLEIQRTEQGDSAMYLCASSRDNSYEQYFGPGTRLTVT.

This clone was found a few times. The rearrangement links TRBV28 to TRBJ2-1, with TRBD2 matching over 9 bases. J gave up 2 bases and V 6 bases, and 5 bases lay outside the gene matches. The CDR3 has 15 amino acids. Germline assignment: CDR1 MDHEN and CDR2 SYDVKM. Here the CDR3 DNA reads TGTGCCAGCAGCCTAGCGGGACGAACCTACAATGAGCAGTTCTTC. Translating gives CASSLAGRTYNEQFF.

This chain links TRBV4-2 with TRBJ1-2; 7 positions match TRBD1. Germline assignment: CDR1 LGHNA and CDR2 YNFKEQ. The ends lost 1 base at V and 5 bases at J; junction bases unmatched: 10. The CDR3 has 16 residues. The CDR3 nucleotides are TGTGCCAGCAGCCAAGCTCCCTGGGACAGAGAATATGGCTACACCTTC. As protein: CASSQAPWDREYGYTF.

This chain connects TRBV27 to TRBJ2-3, with D hard to call. Deletions cut 5 bases from V and 0 bases from J, with 3 bases between. The V gene's germline CDR1 is MNHEY and CDR2 SMNVEV (reference sequence). The CDR3 covers 12 residues. The CDR3: CASSPSTDTQYF. The CDR3, as DNA: TGTGCCAGCAGTCCAAGCACAGATACGCAGTATTTT.

This clone was seen only a few times. The chain couples TRBV28 to TRBJ2-2; tentatively, D is TRBD1 (6 bases). Trimming pared 3 bases from V and 4 bases from J, leaving 9 bases between. CDR3 length: 14 residues. Germline CDR1 is MDHEN and CDR2 is SYDVKM. This CDR3 reads CASSFRGITGELFF. CDR3 bases: TGTGCCAGCAGTTTCAGGGGAATCACCGGGGAGCTGTTTTTT.

This clone was observed a handful of times. The chain recombines TRBV13 with TRBJ1-1, with 11 positions matching TRBD1. Trimming removed 8 bases from V and 2 bases from J; junction bases left unmatched: 10. The CDR3 has 16 amino acids. Per germline, CDR1 PRHDT and CDR2 FYEKMQ (reference sequence). CDR3 DNA: TGTGCCAGCGGCCGGGACAGGGGGGGAAGTAACACTGAAGCTTTCTTT. Protein: CASGRDRGGSNTEAFF.

The chain couples TRBV10-3 to TRBJ1-5; weak D call: TRBD1 (5 bases). Looked up from germline, CDR1 is ENHRY and CDR2 is SYGVKD. The CDR3 is 13 residues long. Trimming pared 6 bases from V and 6 bases from J, leaving 12 bases between. DNA for the CDR3: TGTGCCATCAGCGACAGAGACCCTCAGCCCCAGCATTTT. It specifies CAISDRDPQPQHF.

CDR3 bases: TGTGCCAGCAACGGGGTGGGGATAAGCAATCAGCCCCAGCATTTT. This translates into CASNGVGISNQPQHF. The chain recombines TRBV28 with TRBJ1-5; D is ambiguous. Trimming took off 7 bases at V and 1 base at J, with 14 bases between the two ends. Germline loops: CDR1 MDHEN, CDR2 SYDVKM. The CDR3 contains 15 residues.

The chain employs TRBV18 and TRBJ2-2; no definite D call. Trimming stripped 2 bases from V and 7 bases from J, with 8 bases between. The germline CDR1 and CDR2 sequences are KGHSH and LQKENI. The CDR3 has 13 amino acids. The CDR3 reads CASSPNESGELFF. The CDR3 DNA follows: TGTGCCAGCTCACCAAACGAGAGCGGGGAGCTGTTTTTT.

The chain employs TRBV6-5 and TRBJ2-5; 7 nucleotides match TRBD2. The CDR3 consists of 13 residues. Germline loops: CDR1 MNHEY, CDR2 SVGAGI. J was trimmed by 8 bases and V by 7 bases; bases with no gene match: 10. CDR3 sequence reads: CASTGRGRITQYF. The DNA for the CDR3 is TGTGCCAGCACGGGGCGGGGGAGAATAACCCAGTACTTC.

The V call is TRBV7-2, the J call TRBJ1-2, with 7 positions matching TRBD1. This CDR3 has 16 residues. Per the germline V gene, CDR1 is SGHTA and CDR2 is FQGNSA. The ends lost 2 bases at V and 2 bases at J; junction bases unmatched: 8. The CDR3 here is CASSLTAVGGNYGYTF. The CDR3 bases are TGTGCCAGCAGCTTAACCGCCGTAGGGGGCAACTATGGCTACACCTTC.